The 16 T cell receptor beta chains below come from one sample, sequenced in a study of CD8 T cells in Susac syndrome. RNA amounts of about 0.5 to 1 ug underwent reverse transcription with random hexamers. MiXCR, applied by TCRdb to the immunoSEQ multiplex PCR reads, yields one record per CDR3 protein. Of more than 65,000 distinct CDR3 sequences listed, 85% to 95% are singletons. Sequenced: CD8+ T cells from PBMCs. The receptors stem from a human donor in good health.

The V and J genes are TRBV6-2 or TRBV6-3 and TRBJ2-5, with a possible D match to TRBD1 (5 bases). This CDR3 is built from 13 residues. Germline CDR1 MNHEY, CDR2 SVGEGT. V was shortened by 11 bases and J by 2 bases, with 15 bases between the two germline ends. This chain's CDR3 is CASRDRQQETQYF. The CDR3 coding sequence is TGTGCCTCCCGCGACCGACAGCAAGAGACCCAGTACTTC.

J is TRBJ1-1 and V is TRBV20-1; D may be TRBD1 (5 bases). Trimming took 1 base from V and 0 from J, leaving 12 bases between them. Germline CDR1 is DFQATT and CDR2 is SNEGSKA (reference sequence). The CDR3 extends over 15 amino acids. DNA of the CDR3: TGCAGTGCTAGAGGGAGACAGCCCATGAACACTGAAGCTTTCTTT. It specifies CSARGRQPMNTEAFF.

The J gene is TRBJ1-5, the V gene TRBV6-6; D unclear. The CDR3 sequence is 14 residues long. Germline CDR1 and CDR2: MNHNY and SVGAGI (reference sequence). Deletions cut 1 base from V and 0 bases from J, with 4 bases between. CDR3 bases: TGTGCCAGCAGTTACTGGGATAGCAATCAGCCCCAGCATTTT. Protein: CASSYWDSNQPQHF.

This rearrangement joins TRBV13 to TRBJ2-5, with TRBD1 as a possible D gene (5 bases). V was trimmed by 4 bases and J by 2 bases, leaving 20 bases between them. The CDR3 length is 17 residues. Per germline, CDR1 PRHDT and CDR2 FYEKMQ (reference sequence). The CDR3 DNA sequence: TGTGCCAGCAGCTCTTTTTGGACACCTGAGGCACAAGAGACCCAGTACTTC. This encodes CASSSFWTPEAQETQYF.

This chain joins TRBV6-5 and TRBJ1-3; D is unclear. The CDR3 consists of 18 residues. Germline V CDR1 and CDR2: MNHEY, SVGAGI. Trimming removed 3 bases at V and 0 bases at J, with 18 bases between. The CDR3 is CASSYYQAGADSGNTIYF. CDR3 nucleotide sequence: TGTGCCAGCAGTTATTACCAGGCGGGTGCGGACTCTGGAAACACCATATATTTT.

The genes are TRBV3-1 and TRBJ1-2, with D perhaps TRBD1 (5 bases). CDR1 and CDR2 (germline): LGHDT, YNNKEL (reference sequence). V dropped 4 bases and J dropped 8 bases, with 17 bases sitting between them. This CDR3 spans 14 amino acids. CDR3 DNA: TGTGCCAGCAGCCCCCTGGGACCGGGGTACGGCTACACCTTC. Protein product: CASSPLGPGYGYTF.

The V and J genes are TRBV28 and TRBJ1-6; the D is unclear. CDR1 and CDR2 (germline): MDHEN, SYDVKM. V gave up 3 bases and J gave up 10 bases, with 13 bases separating them. The CDR3 spans 14 residues. The CDR3 coding sequence is TGTGCCAGCAGTTTTATGGTATTCCGCTCACCCCTCCACTTT. It encodes CASSFMVFRSPLHF. Together with reference TRBV28 and TRBJ1-6, the CDR3 gives the full variable domain: DVKVTQSSRYLVKRTGEKVFLECVQDMDHENMFWYRQDPGLGLRLIYFSYDVKMKEKGDIPEGYSVSREKKERFSLILESASTNQTSMYLCASSFMVFRSPLHFGNGTRLTVT.

The genes are TRBV29-1 and TRBJ2-1; D gene unclear. Trimming stripped 0 bases from V and 7 bases from J, with 10 bases between. The CDR3 contains 13 residues. Germline CDR1 reads SQVTM; CDR2 reads ANQGSEA. CDR3: CSVEEVRKNEQFF. DNA of the CDR3: TGCAGCGTTGAAGAGGTCAGGAAGAATGAGCAGTTCTTC.

This rearrangement joins TRBV12-3 or TRBV12-4 to TRBJ2-1; 9 nucleotides align to TRBD2. The CDR3 length is 16 residues. Trimming at V came to 1 base and at J to 7 bases, leaving 8 bases not matched to a gene. For the CDR3, the DNA is TGTGCCAGCAGTTTAGAACGGGCGGGGGGGTATAATGAGCAGTTCTTC. The encoded protein is CASSLERAGGYNEQFF.

The V gene is TRBV4-1, the J gene TRBJ1-1; D unresolved. The CDR3 is made up of 16 amino acids. Looked up from germline, CDR1 is MGHRA and CDR2 is YSYEKL. Trimming took 1 base from V and 0 from J, leaving 12 bases between them. CDR3 amino acids: CASSQANGPLNTEAFF. The CDR3 bases are TGCGCCAGCAGCCAAGCCAACGGACCTTTGAACACTGAAGCTTTCTTT.

The V gene is TRBV7-3, the J gene TRBJ2-3; 8 nucleotides match TRBD1. The V gene end was trimmed by 2 bases and the J gene end by 4 bases; junction bases not matched to a gene: 5. Germline lookup yields CDR1 SGHTA and CDR2 FQGTGA. This CDR3 has 15 amino acids. The CDR3 coding sequence is TGTGCCAGCAGCTTAGCAGGGGGCGCAGCAGATACGCAGTATTTT. It specifies CASSLAGGAADTQYF.

The chain employs TRBV6-4 and TRBJ2-7, with a possible D match to TRBD1 (6 bases). V gave up 6 bases and J gave up 4 bases, with 13 bases separating them. The CDR3 spans 13 residues. In germline, CDR1 is MRHNA, CDR2 SNTAGT. This CDR3 is CASRHRVRYEQYV. The CDR3, as DNA: TGTGCCAGCAGGCACAGGGTCAGATACGAGCAGTACGTC.

J is TRBJ1-5 and V is TRBV7-2, with D hard to call. CDR1 and CDR2 (germline): SGHTA, FQGNSA. The CDR3 length is 13 residues. The V end lost 5 bases, the J end lost 8 bases, and 13 bases lay between the germline ends. The CDR3 bases are TGTGCCAGCAGCCCCTCGAATTGGGAGCCCCAGCATTTT. Its translation is CASSPSNWEPQHF.

The chain joins TRBV13 to TRBJ2-2, with TRBD1 as a possible D gene (6 bases). The CDR3 sequence is 14 residues long. The V and J ends lost 5 bases and 7 bases respectively, with 14 bases between them. The germline V gene encodes CDR1 PRHDT and CDR2 FYEKMQ (reference sequence). DNA of the CDR3: TGTGCCAGCAGCCTCAGGGGTATAGGCGGGGAGCTGTTTTTT. It translates to CASSLRGIGGELFF.

CDR3 DNA: TGTGCCAGCAGCCCAACGTGGGGCCACGAGCAGTACTTC. It codes for CASSPTWGHEQYF. V usage is TRBV7-9 and J usage is TRBJ2-7, with D tentatively TRBD1 (5 bases). The germline CDR1 and CDR2 sequences are SEHNR and FQNEAQ (reference sequence). This CDR3 has 13 residues. Trimming removed 5 bases from V and 5 bases from J, with 13 bases in between.

This chain links TRBV19 with TRBJ1-1; D remains ambiguous. The V end was cut by 1 base, the J end by 1 base, with 10 bases between. The germline CDR1 and CDR2 sequences are LNHDA and SQIVND (reference sequence). CDR3 length: 15 residues. CDR3 loop: CASSIVKGKNTEAFF. Written as DNA, the CDR3 is TGTGCCAGTAGTATAGTGAAGGGAAAGAACACTGAAGCTTTCTTT.